Below are 2 T cell receptor beta chains sequenced from a single sample in a study of regulatory T cells in long-lasting Graves disease. Specified time point: newly diagnosed GD, antithyroid drugs for less than 3 months. Construction of the TCR library relied on RNA isolated from PBMCs. Arm-PCR of CDR3 regions and iRepertoire HTBI primers were used to build TCR beta libraries. TCRdb re-derived calls from the multiplex PCR reads in MiXCR, one entry per CDR3 protein. The sample lists some 250,000 distinct CDR3 sequences, under 20% occurring once. In addition, the sample was reused for a study of T cells in Graves' hyperthyroidism and ophthalmopathy.

This specimen was peripheral blood mononuclear cells (PBMCs), taken at new diagnosis, from a patient treated with antithyroid drugs. The receptors were gathered from a woman aged 30 to 39 with Graves disease.

This clonotype came up many times. The V and J genes are TRBV12-3 or TRBV12-4 and TRBJ2-7, with TRBD1 identical over 8 bases. This CDR3 is built from 14 residues. Trimming took 5 bases from V and 3 from J; bases not matched to a gene: 6. The DNA of the CDR3 is TGTGCCAGCAGTCCGATCGACAGGGGCTACGAGCAGTACTTC. Residues: CASSPIDRGYEQYF.

V usage is TRBV7-9 and J usage is TRBJ2-3; D remains ambiguous. V was cut by 1 base and J by 8 bases, with 13 bases left in between. The CDR3 is 14 residues long. In germline, CDR1 is SEHNR, CDR2 FQNEAQ (reference sequence). DNA of the CDR3: TGTGCCAGCAGCTTAGGACCCCACCAGGTTACGCAGTATTTT. Amino acid sequence: CASSLGPHQVTQYF.